This T cell receptor beta chain appears in the sequencing data of a study of OX40 agonist ivuxolimab in advanced cancers. Across the whole study: Ivuxolimab, an agonistic anti-OX40 (CD134) antibody, was given to patients.

This table comes from immunoSEQ multiplex PCR, and its TCRdb copy is limited to in-frame clones, with some not included. The data contain tens of thousands of clones, almost 95% of them singletons. Study-wide points: At 0.1 to 3.0 mg/kg, CD4+ and CD8+ blood T cells expanded clonally by week 6.

CDR1 SGHTA and CDR2 FQGTGA come from the germline V gene. The CDR3 is 19 residues long. The V and J ends lost 5 bases and 6 bases, in that order; junction bases with no gene match: 13. Worth noting for this clone: The antigen is not known.

The source was CD4+ or CD8+ T cells sorted from blood, collected in a trial of the OX40 agonist ivuxolimab. This sequence was found in an adult with an advanced solid tumor such as melanoma, head and neck, liver or kidney cancer. This chain joins TRBV7-3 and TRBJ2-4, with 16 bases aligning to TRBD2. CDR3 coding DNA: TGTGCCAGCAGCAGATTCCCGGGACTAGCGGGAGGGCCGGGAAACATTCAGTACTTC. It codes for CASSRFPGLAGGPGNIQYF.